The source of this TCR beta chain is a study of blood T cell repertoires in COVID-19. Study as a whole: Sites in the United States, Italy and Spain provided acute and convalescent COVID-19 samples. PBMCs, B-cell-depleted T cells, or T cells provided the cDNA or gDNA that made up the material.

CDR1 is MDHEN, CDR2 SYDVKM, per germline. The CDR3 extends over 15 amino acids. Trimming took off 3 bases at V and 2 bases at J, with 13 bases between the two ends. Per the study methods: The authors estimated nucleated cell counts from reference gene primer amplification. Clones were sequenced by immunoSEQ multiplex PCR, and TCRdb holds only the in-frame ones, with some missing. V and J calls and clone size are as listed in that table; D and trimming were resolved from the DNA. The profile covers around 35,000 clones, with over 75% appearing a single time and 35% to 50% taken by the ten largest. The chain uses TRBV28 and TRBJ1-1, with D perhaps matching TRBD1 (5 bases). Source material: peripheral blood. The clonotype originates from a human donor in a cohort sampled during active COVID-19. CDR3 nucleotides: TGTGCCAGCAGTTTGCCGCAGGGTATCAACACTGAAGCTTTCTTT. Protein: CASSLPQGINTEAFF.